These T cell receptor beta chains were read from a single sample in a study of T cells after yellow fever vaccination. MiXCR, run by TCRdb on the 5' RACE reads, gives a single entry per CDR3 protein. Of a few hundred thousand distinct CDR3 sequences listed, 3.6% were seen once; the top ten hold 23%. Source: PBMCs, taken on the day of the yellow fever booster vaccination. Receptors were obtained from a man aged 18 to 29 who received the YFV17D yellow fever vaccine. Each CDR3 is given with its conserved first and last residue. The order of the fields is V gene, clone size, J gene, CDR3 protein. Only some rows state a clone size, as once, few, many or a class for expanded clones.

>TRBV11-2|many|TRBJ2-3
CASSFGGYPTDTQYF
>TRBV20-1|-|TRBJ1-1
CSARNPNTEAFF
>TRBV7-2|-|TRBJ2-7
CASRDSGTGIYEQYF
>TRBV5-1|many|TRBJ1-2
CASSSGHDLSGLNGYTF
>TRBV29-1|many|TRBJ2-1
CSVDRMFF
>TRBV5-1|-|TRBJ2-3
CASSLRVEADTQYF
>TRBV7-9|few|TRBJ2-3
CANTDTDTQYF
>TRBV21-1|many|TRBJ1-2
CASSKDVF
>TRBV5-4|-|TRBJ2-5
CASRAGQETQYF
>TRBV5-1|-|TRBJ1-1
CASSLAELGNTEAFF
>TRBV5-1|many|TRBJ2-7
CASSLDGDSYEQYF
>TRBV11-2|many|TRBJ2-1
CASSFARYNEQFF
>TRBV29-1|many|TRBJ2-5
CSGGLSGETQYF
>TRBV5-1|-|TRBJ2-1
CASSPGQGFDEQFF
>TRBV7-3|few|TRBJ2-3
CASSLTAGGPRDTQYF
>TRBV7-2|-|TRBJ1-6
CASRKTATGTASPLHF
>TRBV24-1|once|TRBJ2-5
CATSDLGLAGGMETQYF
>TRBV6-6|few|TRBJ2-1
CASSYSIERGVPSSYNEQFF
>TRBV5-1|many|TRBJ2-1
CASSLGGLAGYNEQFF
>TRBV5-4|few|TRBJ2-3
CASSPQPTDTQYF
>TRBV6-2/TRBV6-3|many|TRBJ2-1
CASRLGGDEQFF
>TRBV5-1|few|TRBJ1-1
CASSLDQGYTEAFF
>TRBV7-9|-|TRBJ2-7
CASSFGLLLGEQYF
>TRBV7-2|-|TRBJ1-4
CASSPRSGRGGEKLFF
>TRBV4-3|many|TRBJ1-1
CASSPALGDTEAFF
>TRBV5-1|many|TRBJ2-1
CASSFWDNSYNEQFF
>TRBV5-1|many|TRBJ2-5
CASSFLGLADQETQYF